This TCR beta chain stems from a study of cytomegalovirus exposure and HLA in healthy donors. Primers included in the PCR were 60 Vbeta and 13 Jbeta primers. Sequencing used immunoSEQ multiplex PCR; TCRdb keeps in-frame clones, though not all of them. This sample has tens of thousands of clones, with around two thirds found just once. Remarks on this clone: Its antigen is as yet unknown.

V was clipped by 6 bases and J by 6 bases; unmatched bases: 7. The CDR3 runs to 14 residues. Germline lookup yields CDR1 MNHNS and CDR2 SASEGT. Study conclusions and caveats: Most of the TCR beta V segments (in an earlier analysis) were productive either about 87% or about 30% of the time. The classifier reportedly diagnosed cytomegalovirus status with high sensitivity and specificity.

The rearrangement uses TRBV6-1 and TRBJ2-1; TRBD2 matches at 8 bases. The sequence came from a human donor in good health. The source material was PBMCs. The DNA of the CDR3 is TGTGCCAGCAGCTACAGCGGGAGTGTCAATGAGCAGTTCTTC. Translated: CASSYSGSVNEQFF.